This T cell receptor (beta chain) was documented in a study of response to subunit inactivated influenza vaccine (dated by TCRdb to 2016 to 2019). Looking at the study overall: The study used deep quantitative T cell receptor repertoire profiling to track responses to a trivalent subunit inactivated influenza vaccine.

Libraries were prepared through RT-PCR. Reads for this sample came from an Illumina HiSeq 2500. The public sequencing data were trimmed at Q25 with fastp and processed into clonotypes with MiXCR by TCRdb, which kept only in-frame beta chains. Each CDR3 protein appears once, grouped with its most common genes and DNA. The sample table shows approximately 500,000 distinct CDR3 sequences, and approximately 14% are seen once. The top ten clonotypes cover 11% of the sample. Results the study describes overall, beyond this receptor: The authors proposed that each seasonal influenza vaccination may bring in only a limited number of new T cells.

As for this clonotype: Which antigen it targets is not known. Base qualities are not provided; no much larger clone lies one nucleotide away.

Trimming costs V 7 bases and J 2 bases, and their ends lie 5 bases apart. The cysteine opens and the phenylalanine closes a CDR3 of 11 amino acids. Just CDR3 DNA is preserved here, 33 bases in frame from base 1. CDR1 and CDR2 are read off the germline V gene as MDHEN and SYDVKM. The sequence joins TRBV28 to TRBJ1-1; the D segment cannot be called with confidence. The sequenced sample was PBMCs from blood, obtained roughly 12 days after vaccination. The receptor comes from a man aged 45-65 years who received an inactivated influenza vaccine. Donor details come from another sample of the same person, matched by shared clones. For the CDR3, the sequence is CASTINTEAFF. In nucleotide form, the sequence is TGTGCCAGCACCATAAACACTGAAGCTTTCTTT.